This T cell receptor (beta chain) was obtained from a study of cytomegalovirus exposure and HLA in healthy donors. Overall study context: Genotyping of some 390 donors showed that around 81% belonged to the Caucasian-associated ancestry cluster.

Regarding this clone: Its specificity is unknown.

Vbeta (60) and Jbeta (13) primers were used in the PCR. The data were produced by immunoSEQ multiplex PCR, yet TCRdb's version contains in-frame clones alone and is incomplete. The sample gives 100,000 or so clones, over 75% of which show up once; 2% to 2.5% is in the top ten. General observations from the study: Follow-up analysis later connected one missense variant in DCLRE1C with trimming of TCR beta V- and J-genes. The listing of 150 to 200 TCR beta chains classed them as cytomegalovirus-associated.

The CDR3 spans 14 residues. Germline CDR1 is SGHTA and CDR2 is FQGNSA. The V and J ends lost 3 bases and 8 bases respectively, with 16 bases between them. This TCR came from a young man in good health and CMV-seronegative. The V and J genes are TRBV7-2 and TRBJ1-2; D remains unclear. Sequences were obtained from PBMCs. Written as DNA, the CDR3 is TGTGCCAGCAGCTTGGGTTCGACAAGGAGGGGCTACACCTTC. Encoded protein: CASSLGSTRRGYTF.